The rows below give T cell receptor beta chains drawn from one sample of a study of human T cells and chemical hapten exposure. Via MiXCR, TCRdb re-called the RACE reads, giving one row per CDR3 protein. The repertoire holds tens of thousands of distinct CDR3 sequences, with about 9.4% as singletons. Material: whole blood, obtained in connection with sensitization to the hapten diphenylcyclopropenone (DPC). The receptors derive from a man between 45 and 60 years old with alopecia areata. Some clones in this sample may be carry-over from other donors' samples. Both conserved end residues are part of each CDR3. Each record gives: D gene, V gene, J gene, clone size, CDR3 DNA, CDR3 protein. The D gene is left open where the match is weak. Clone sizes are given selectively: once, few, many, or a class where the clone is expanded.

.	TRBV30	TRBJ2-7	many	TGTGCCTGGGAACCGGGACATAGCTACGAGCAGTACTTC	CAWEPGHSYEQYF
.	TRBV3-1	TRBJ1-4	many	TGTGCCAGCAGCCAAGTCGGTGAAAAACTGTTTTTT	CASSQVGEKLFF
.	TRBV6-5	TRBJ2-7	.	TGTGCCAGCAGTTACTCGTTTGCCCCAGATGCCTACGAGCAGTACTTC	CASSYSFAPDAYEQYF
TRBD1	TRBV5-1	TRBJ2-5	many	TGCGCCAGCAGCTGGACGACAGGGGCTAGGCGGGAGACCCAGTACTTC	CASSWTTGARRETQYF
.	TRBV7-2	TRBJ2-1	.	TGTGCCAGCAGCTACAGATACAATGAGCAGTTCTTC	CASSYRYNEQFF
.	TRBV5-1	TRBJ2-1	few	TGCGCCAGCAGCTTGGTATTAGCGAGCAATGAGCAGTTCTTC	CASSLVLASNEQFF
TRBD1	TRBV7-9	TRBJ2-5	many	TGTGCCAGCAGCTCGCCGGGACAGGGTTGGGAGACCCAGTACTTC	CASSSPGQGWETQYF
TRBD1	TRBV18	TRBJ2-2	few	TGTGCCAGCTCACCGATCGAGCAGGGGGTCACCGGGGAGCTGTTTTTT	CASSPIEQGVTGELFF
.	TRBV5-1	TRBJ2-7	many	TGCGCCAGCAGCTTGGGACCGTCCCCCTCGGCCTACGAGCAGTACTTC	CASSLGPSPSAYEQYF
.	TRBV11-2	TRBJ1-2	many	TGTGCCAGCAGCCTGGGTCTCGCTAACTATGGCTACACCTTC	CASSLGLANYGYTF
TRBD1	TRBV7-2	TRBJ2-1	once	TGTGCCAGCAGCCGGGACAGGGCGGGCAATGAGCAGTTCTTC	CASSRDRAGNEQFF
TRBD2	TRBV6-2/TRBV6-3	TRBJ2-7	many	TGTGCCAGCAGTGTCTTAGCGGGAGGAGCCTACGAGCAGTACTTC	CASSVLAGGAYEQYF
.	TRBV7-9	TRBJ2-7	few	TGTGCCAGCAGCCTCGGTTCCTACGAGCAGTACTTC	CASSLGSYEQYF
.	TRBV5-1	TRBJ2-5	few	TGCGCCAGCAGCTCGAGGGTGAGGGCGCAAGAGACCCAGTACTTC	CASSSRVRAQETQYF
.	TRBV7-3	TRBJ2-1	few	TGTGCCAGCAGCCCCCAAGAGGGGCTGGGGCAGTTCTTC	CASSPQEGLGQFF
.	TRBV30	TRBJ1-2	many	TGTGCCTGGAGGCTTAACTATGGCTACACCTTC	CAWRLNYGYTF
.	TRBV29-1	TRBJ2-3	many	TGCAGCGTTGTCAGGGACGCAGATACGCAGTATTTT	CSVVRDADTQYF
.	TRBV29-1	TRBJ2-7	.	TGCAGCGTAGCCACACAAGGGGGTTCCTACGAGCAGTACTTC	CSVATQGGSYEQYF
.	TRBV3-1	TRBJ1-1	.	TGTGCCAGCAGCCAAGGAGGAAGGGTCACTGAAGCTTTCTTT	CASSQGGRVTEAFF
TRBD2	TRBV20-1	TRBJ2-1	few	TGCAGTGCTAGAAGCCCGGGACTAGCTTCAGAGAATGAGCAGTTCTTC	CSARSPGLASENEQFF
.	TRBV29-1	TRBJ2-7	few	TGCAGCGCCGTGACTAGTCCTAGCGAGCAGTACTTC	CSAVTSPSEQYF
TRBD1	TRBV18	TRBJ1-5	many	TGTGCCAGCTCATCGGACAGGGACGATCAGCCCCAGCATTTT	CASSSDRDDQPQHF
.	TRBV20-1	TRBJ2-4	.	TGCAGTGCCCGGGAAGGAAACATTCAGTACTTC	CSAREGNIQYF
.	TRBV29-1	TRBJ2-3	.	TGCAGCGTTGTCGGCGTCGGAAGCACAGATACGCAGTATTTT	CSVVGVGSTDTQYF
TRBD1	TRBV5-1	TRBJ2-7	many	TGCGCCAGCAGCTTGGGTGGGACAGGAGCCTACTACGAGCAGTACTTC	CASSLGGTGAYYEQYF
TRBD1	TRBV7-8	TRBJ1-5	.	TGTGCCAGCAGCCCCCAGGGGGGGACGGATCAGCCCCAGCATTTT	CASSPQGGTDQPQHF
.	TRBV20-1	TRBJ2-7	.	TGCAGTGCCACCAGGGGCTCCTACGAGCAGTACTTC	CSATRGSYEQYF
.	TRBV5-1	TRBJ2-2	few	TGCGCCAGCAGCATACAGGGAAGCACCGGGGAGCTGTTTTTT	CASSIQGSTGELFF
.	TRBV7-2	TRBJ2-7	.	TGTGCCAGCAGCTTAGTGGGGACTCAGTCCGAGCAGTACTTC	CASSLVGTQSEQYF
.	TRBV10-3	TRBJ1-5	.	TGTGCCATCACTGACGGGGAGAGACAGCCCCAGCATTTT	CAITDGERQPQHF
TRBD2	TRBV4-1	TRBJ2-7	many	TGCGCCAGCAGCCAAAGGCGGGAGAACCACGAGCAGTACTTC	CASSQRRENHEQYF
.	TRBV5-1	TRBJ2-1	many	TGCGCCAGCAGCCTAGACAGCCCTGCAGGCTACAATGAGCAGTTCTTC	CASSLDSPAGYNEQFF
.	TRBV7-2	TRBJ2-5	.	TGTGCCAGCAGCTTTCTAGGCTTCCAAGAGACCCAGTACTTC	CASSFLGFQETQYF
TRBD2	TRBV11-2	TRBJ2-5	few	TGTGCCAGCAGCTTATCCCCCCGGCTAGCGGGAGGGGTTTCCCAAGAGACCCAGTACTTC	CASSLSPRLAGGVSQETQYF
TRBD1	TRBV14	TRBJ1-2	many	TGTGCCAGCAGCCAAGTTCAGGGGGCGGGCTATGGCTACACCTTC	CASSQVQGAGYGYTF
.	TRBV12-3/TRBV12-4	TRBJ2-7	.	TGTGCCAGCAGTTTGTCGGGACGAGTCCCCTACGAGCAGTACTTC	CASSLSGRVPYEQYF
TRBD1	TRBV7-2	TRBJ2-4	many	TGTGCCAGCAGCGAGAGACAGGGGAGAAACATTCAGTACTTC	CASSERQGRNIQYF
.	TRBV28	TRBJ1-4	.	TGTGCCAGCAGTCTACAGGGAACAAGGGAAAAACTGTTTTTT	CASSLQGTREKLFF
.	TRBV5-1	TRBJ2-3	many	TGCGCCAGCAGCGATTTAGAAGGGTACGGAGATACGCAGTATTTT	CASSDLEGYGDTQYF
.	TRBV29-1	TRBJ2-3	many	TGCAGCGTCGAGCCGGCGGGTTTGAATACGCAGTATTTT	CSVEPAGLNTQYF
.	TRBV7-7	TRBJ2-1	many	TGTGCCAGCAGCTTAGGAAGCCAGGCGGGCAATGAGCAGTTCTTC	CASSLGSQAGNEQFF
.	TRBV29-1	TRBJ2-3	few	TGCAGCGTCGTATTAACGAGAGGGTTGCCAGATACGCAGTATTTT	CSVVLTRGLPDTQYF